The clone carrying this TCR beta chain was seen just once. Its specificity is unknown. This entry comes from a study of cytomegalovirus exposure and HLA in healthy donors. The primer mix had 60 Vbeta and 13 Jbeta primers. Source study methods: Unique TCR beta chains numbered around 80 million in a later analysis, with roughly 10 million shared. Clones were sequenced by immunoSEQ multiplex PCR, and TCRdb holds only the in-frame ones, with some missing. The V and J calls and clone size were taken over from that table, and D and trimming were inferred from the DNA. The sample lists approximately 110,000 clones; about 80% were seen once. The CDR3 spans 16 residues. The V gene lost 4 bases and the J gene lost 2 bases, with 18 bases spanning the gap. Germline CDR1 is SGHTA and CDR2 is FQGNSA. Findings and caveats of the study: Follow-up analysis found HLA locus-dependent TCR association rates, highest for DRB1 and lowest for HLA-C. In a later analysis, HLA-associated beta chains showed higher expansion and lower generation probabilities than comparable chains.

The sequence came from a woman aged 18-35 years in good health and CMV-seropositive. The chain has TRBV7-2 and TRBJ2-7, with D uncertain. Material: PBMCs. CDR3 bases: TGTGCCAGCAGCTCCCGGTCCCAGGTGGCCACCTACGAGCAGTACTTC. Translated, it gives CASSSRSQVATYEQYF.